This is a list of T cell receptor beta chains from one sample in a study of healthy donors' naive CD4 and CD8 T cells. One entry per CDR3 protein, called by TCRdb with MiXCR from the reads. The sample has about 200,000 distinct CDR3 sequences, about 74% seen once. The specimen was naive CD4+ and CD8+ T cells sorted from blood, pooled from several donors. The receptor source for this set is a pool of human donors in good health; the sample pools cells from several healthy donors. The CDR3 runs from the conserved cysteine through the conserved F or W. The D gene is left open where the match is weak. A clone size is listed for some rows: how often the clone was seen (once, few, many), or a class if it is expanded.

v_call: TRBV6-5
d_call: .
j_call: TRBJ2-7
clone_size: once
cdr3_nt: TGTGCCAGCAGTTACGCGAGGGACTTAACCTACGAGCAGTACTTC
cdr3_aa: CASSYARDLTYEQYF

v_call: TRBV5-1
d_call: TRBD2
j_call: TRBJ2-7
clone_size: .
cdr3_nt: TGCGCCAGCAGCTCGACTAGCGGGCTAACCTACGAGCAGTACTTC
cdr3_aa: CASSSTSGLTYEQYF

v_call: TRBV6-6
d_call: .
j_call: TRBJ2-3
clone_size: .
cdr3_nt: TGTGCCAGCAGTTACTTCTTAGACGCTGGAGCAGATACGCAGTATTTT
cdr3_aa: CASSYFLDAGADTQYF

v_call: TRBV29-1
d_call: .
j_call: TRBJ2-5
clone_size: .
cdr3_nt: TGCAGCGTTGATGATGGGGTTGAGACCCAGTACTTC
cdr3_aa: CSVDDGVETQYF

v_call: TRBV4-3
d_call: .
j_call: TRBJ1-3
clone_size: .
cdr3_nt: TGCGCCAGCAGCCAAGATTTGAGTTTAACTGGAAACACCATATATTTT
cdr3_aa: CASSQDLSLTGNTIYF

v_call: TRBV11-2
d_call: .
j_call: TRBJ2-6
clone_size: .
cdr3_nt: TGTGCCAGCAGCACCGAACAGGGCTCTGGGGCCAACGTCCTGACTTTC
cdr3_aa: CASSTEQGSGANVLTF

v_call: TRBV29-1
d_call: TRBD2
j_call: TRBJ2-1
clone_size: .
cdr3_nt: TGCAGCGTTGCGGGACTAGCGGGAGTCGCGTACAATGAGCAGTTCTTC
cdr3_aa: CSVAGLAGVAYNEQFF

v_call: TRBV6-2/TRBV6-3
d_call: TRBD2
j_call: TRBJ2-4
clone_size: few
cdr3_nt: TGTGCCAGCAGACTGGGACTAGCGGGCAAAAACATTCAGTACTTC
cdr3_aa: CASRLGLAGKNIQYF

v_call: TRBV6-1
d_call: .
j_call: TRBJ2-5
clone_size: .
cdr3_nt: TGTGCCAGCGCCTCTCCTGGGACCCAGTACTTC
cdr3_aa: CASASPGTQYF

v_call: TRBV10-3
d_call: .
j_call: TRBJ1-2
clone_size: .
cdr3_nt: TGTGCCATCAGTGAGTCGAGTCAGGGATCCTATGGCTACACCTTC
cdr3_aa: CAISESSQGSYGYTF

v_call: TRBV6-5
d_call: .
j_call: TRBJ1-5
clone_size: few
cdr3_nt: TGTGCCAGCATGGTGGGACTTAATAGCAATCAGCCCCAGCATTTT
cdr3_aa: CASMVGLNSNQPQHF

v_call: TRBV6-5
d_call: .
j_call: TRBJ1-1
clone_size: few
cdr3_nt: TGTGCCAGCAGTACCTTACAGGGAGCCCCTTTGAACACTGAAGCTTTCTTT
cdr3_aa: CASSTLQGAPLNTEAFF

v_call: TRBV27
d_call: .
j_call: TRBJ2-7
clone_size: .
cdr3_nt: TGTGCCAGCAGTTCCTCCCCCTACGAGCAGTACTTC
cdr3_aa: CASSSSPYEQYF

v_call: TRBV6-8
d_call: TRBD1
j_call: TRBJ2-5
clone_size: once
cdr3_nt: TGTGCCAGCCTATACAGGGGACAAGAGACCCAGTACTTC
cdr3_aa: CASLYRGQETQYF

v_call: TRBV27
d_call: TRBD1
j_call: TRBJ1-2
clone_size: .
cdr3_nt: TGTGCCAGCAGTCTAACCGGGACAGGGGAGACTGGCTACACCTTC
cdr3_aa: CASSLTGTGETGYTF

v_call: TRBV7-9
d_call: .
j_call: TRBJ1-2
clone_size: .
cdr3_nt: TGTGCCAGCAACCGGGCAGGTGCTACTAACTATGGCTACACCTTC
cdr3_aa: CASNRAGATNYGYTF